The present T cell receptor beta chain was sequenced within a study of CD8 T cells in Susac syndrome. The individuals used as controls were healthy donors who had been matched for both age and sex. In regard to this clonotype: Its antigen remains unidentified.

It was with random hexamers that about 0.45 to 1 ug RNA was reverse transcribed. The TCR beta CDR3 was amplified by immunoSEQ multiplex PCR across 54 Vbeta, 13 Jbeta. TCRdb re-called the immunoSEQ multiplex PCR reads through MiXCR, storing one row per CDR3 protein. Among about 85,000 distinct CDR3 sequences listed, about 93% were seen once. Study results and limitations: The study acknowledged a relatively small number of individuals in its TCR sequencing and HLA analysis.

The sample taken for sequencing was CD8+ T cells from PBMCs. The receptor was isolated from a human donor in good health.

CDR3 in amino acids: CASSSGVHGYTF. The CDR3 nucleotides are TGTGCCAGCAGTTCAGGGGTTCATGGCTACACCTTC. The V call is TRBV25-1, the J call TRBJ1-2, with D tentatively TRBD1 (6 bases). The ends were cut back, 5 bases at V and 6 bases at J, with 10 bases in the middle. This CDR3 has 12 amino acids. Looked up from germline, CDR1 is MGHDK and CDR2 is SYGVNS.